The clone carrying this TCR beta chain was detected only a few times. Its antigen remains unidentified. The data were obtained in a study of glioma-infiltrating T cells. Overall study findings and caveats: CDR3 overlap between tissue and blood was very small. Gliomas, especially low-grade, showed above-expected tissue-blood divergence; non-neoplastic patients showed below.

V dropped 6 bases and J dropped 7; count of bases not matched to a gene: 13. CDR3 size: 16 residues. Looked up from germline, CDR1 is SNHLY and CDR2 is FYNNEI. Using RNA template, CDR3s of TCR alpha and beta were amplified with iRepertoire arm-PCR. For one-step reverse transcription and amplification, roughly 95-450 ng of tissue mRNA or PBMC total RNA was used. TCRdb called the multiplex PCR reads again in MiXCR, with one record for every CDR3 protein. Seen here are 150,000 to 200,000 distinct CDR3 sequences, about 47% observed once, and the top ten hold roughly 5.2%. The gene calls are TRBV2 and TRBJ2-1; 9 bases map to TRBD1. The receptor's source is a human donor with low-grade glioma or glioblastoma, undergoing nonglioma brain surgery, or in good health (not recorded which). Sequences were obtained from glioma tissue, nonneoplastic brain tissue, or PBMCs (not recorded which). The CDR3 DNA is TGTGCCAGCAGGGAGTGGACAGGGGCAGTTTTGAATGAGCAGTTCTTC. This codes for CASREWTGAVLNEQFF.